Listed below are T cell receptor beta chains from one sample, sequenced in a study of lymphopenia after photon versus proton radiotherapy. Sequenced by immunoSEQ multiplex PCR; TCRdb stores in-frame clones only, minus some. The data show approximately 66,000 clones, with around 87% seen just once and roughly 2.1% held by the top ten. This specimen was peripheral blood, taken from a patient treated with photon-based radiotherapy. These receptors were obtained from a man aged 40-49 years with gastric cancer. The CDR3 runs from the conserved cysteine through the conserved F or W. Fields, in order: D gene, V gene, CDR3 protein. D genes are given only for firm matches.

TRBD1 TRBV7-9 CASSSPGTGLNEQFF
TRBD2 TRBV4-1 CASSQDQASGGLWEQYF
NA TRBV4-1 CASSEEQGPYEQYF
NA TRBV19 CASNLQGSGYTF
NA TRBV5-8 CASSRGRYNQPQHF
NA TRBV28 CASRPSRGKAGNNYGYTF
TRBD1 TRBV7-9 CASSTEDRGSYTEAFF
NA TRBV18 CASSPGGNTEAFF
NA TRBV27 CASSPLSSGRYNEQFF
NA TRBV5-1 CASSSGGQSQETQYF
NA TRBV9 CASSPQAGSSGNTIYF
NA TRBV15 CATRGRGREQYF
NA TRBV2 CASGRSQDTQYF
NA TRBV29-1 CSGAQGRGYEQYF
TRBD1 TRBV5-5 CASSYGTGRGYGYTF
NA TRBV25-1 CASSGGAETQYF
NA TRBV5-1 CASSLAAGRNEQFF
TRBD1 TRBV9 CASSVAPGGWYGYTF
NA TRBV7-3 CASSLMAGPYEQYF
NA TRBV5-1 CASSSGVGYGYTF
TRBD1 TRBV19 CASSIEGRGPNEQFF
TRBD1 TRBV27 CASSLSMTGIPYEQYF
NA TRBV30 CARRGHDTEAFF
NA TRBV6-4 CASSQDRRHEQYF
NA TRBV2 CASSFGTLNTEAFF
TRBD2 TRBV7-6 CASSLISGERGDTQYF